These 11 T cell receptor beta chains originate from one sample sequenced in a study of T cells generated in artificial thymic organoids. Reverse primers in the TRAC or TRBC constant regions drove separate semi-nested PCRs for TCRalpha and TCRbeta. In TCRdb, the 5' RACE reads were re-called with MiXCR into one record per CDR3 protein. The table lists about 6,000 distinct CDR3 sequences, approximately 30% of them singletons, with about 2.4% in the top ten. The sequencing sample was made of naive CD8+ T cells from blood. Regarding subset: CD3+TCRalphabeta+CD8SP T cells; for blood, CD45RO-CCR7+ naive CD8+ T cells. The source of these receptors is a human donor who gave cord blood stem cells for thymic organoid culture, a cardiac surgery patient who gave postnatal thymus, or a blood donor (not recorded which).

Only a few counts were recorded for this clonotype. V usage is TRBV11-2 and J usage is TRBJ2-1, with 8 bases lining up with TRBD1. Looked up from germline, CDR1 is SGHAT and CDR2 is FQNNGV. The V gene end was trimmed by 5 bases and the J gene end by 5 bases; junction bases not matched to a gene: 11. The CDR3 covers 16 residues. The CDR3 is CASSRNGQGSDNEQFF. The CDR3 DNA sequence: TGTGCCAGCAGCCGGAACGGACAGGGATCGGACAATGAGCAGTTCTTC.

The V and J genes are TRBV18 and TRBJ2-7; 8 bases are shared with TRBD2. This CDR3 has 15 residues. Germline V lookup: CDR1 KGHSH, CDR2 LQKENI. The junction had 5 bases not matched to a gene; V was cut back by 3 bases and J by 1 base. This CDR3 reads CASSPSGGGSYEQYF. As DNA, the CDR3 is TGTGCCAGCTCACCCTCCGGGGGGGGATCCTACGAGCAGTACTTC.

This clonotype is labeled as medium-sized. This sequence joins TRBV7-9 and TRBJ2-7, with TRBD1 identical over 8 bases. The CDR3 contains 15 residues. Trimming cost V 5 bases and J 3 bases; bases outside gene matches: 9. From germline, CDR1 is SEHNR and CDR2 FQNEAQ (reference sequence). The CDR3 nucleotides read TGTGCCAGCAGCGCTCCGGGACAGGAGAGCTACGAGCAGTACTTC. It encodes CASSAPGQESYEQYF.

The chain employs TRBV7-9 and TRBJ2-7; the match to TRBD1 covers 8 bases. V lost 6 bases and J lost 5; bases outside the gene matches: 0. Germline lookup yields CDR1 SEHNR and CDR2 FQNEAQ (reference sequence). CDR3 size: 11 residues. Here the CDR3 DNA reads TGTGCCAGCAGGACAGGGGACGAGCAGTACTTC. Translation: CASRTGDEQYF.

This clonotype ranks as medium-sized. The rearrangement joins TRBV16 to TRBJ1-4, with D unclear. CDR1 and CDR2 from the germline V gene are KGHSY and FQNENV. The ends were cut back, 0 bases at V and 5 bases at J, with 10 bases in the middle. The CDR3 covers 15 residues. The CDR3 DNA reads as TGTGCCAGCAGCCAATCGGCAGGCAGAAATGAAAAACTGTTTTTT. Translating it yields CASSQSAGRNEKLFF.

This chain uses TRBV28 with TRBJ2-1; no firm D call. This CDR3 spans 14 amino acids. V was clipped by 5 bases and J by 4 bases, with 12 bases between them. Germline assignment: CDR1 MDHEN and CDR2 SYDVKM. The CDR3 reads CASSDLLQYNEQFF. For the CDR3, the DNA is TGTGCCAGCAGTGACCTACTTCAATACAATGAGCAGTTCTTC. Variable domain in full (rest from reference TRBV28 and TRBJ2-1): DVKVTQSSRYLVKRTGEKVFLECVQDMDHENMFWYRQDPGLGLRLIYFSYDVKMKEKGDIPEGYSVSREKKERFSLILESASTNQTSMYLCASSDLLQYNEQFFGPGTRLTVL.

This clonotype has more than one count but fewer than ten. The chain carries TRBV27 and TRBJ2-2; D possibly matches TRBD1 or TRBD2 (7 bases each). V was shortened by 10 bases and J by 1 base, with 13 bases between the two germline ends. The CDR3 covers 14 residues. Germline loops: CDR1 MNHEY, CDR2 SMNVEV (reference sequence). As DNA, the CDR3 is TGTGCCACCCAGGGGGGGTTGAACACCGGGGAGCTGTTTTTT. This codes for CATQGGLNTGELFF.

This clonotype was counted a few times. The rearrangement uses TRBV5-1 and TRBJ1-6; 8 nucleotides match TRBD1. The V gene's germline CDR1 is SGHRS and CDR2 YFSETQ. Trimming at V came to 0 bases and at J to 1 base, leaving 3 bases not matched to a gene. The CDR3 extends over 17 amino acids. CDR3 sequence: CASSLETGASYNSPLHF. The CDR3 DNA is TGCGCCAGCAGCTTGGAGACAGGGGCTTCCTATAATTCACCCCTCCACTTT.

Turning to this clonotype: This may be a read error: a much more frequent sequence differs by one nucleotide. The chain is built from TRBV15 and TRBJ2-1; D is tentatively TRBD1 or TRBD2 (5 bases each). The germline V and J ends were trimmed by 3 bases and 3 bases, with 12 bases remaining between them. Germline-derived CDR1 and CDR2 are LNHNV and YYDKDF (reference sequence). The CDR3 runs 15 residues. This chain's CDR3 is CATSRGRAGYNEQFF. CDR3 in DNA: TGTGCCACCAGCAGGGGCAGGGCGGGCTACAATGAGCAGTTCTTC.

The table lists this clonotype with a few counts. V usage is TRBV7-3 and J usage is TRBJ2-1, with D uncertain. Trimming pared 0 bases from V and 4 bases from J, leaving 4 bases between. Germline assignment: CDR1 SGHTA and CDR2 FQGTGA. CDR3 length equals 13 residues. The CDR3 sequence: CASSLTKYNEQFF. The DNA of the CDR3 is TGTGCCAGCAGCTTAACAAAATACAATGAGCAGTTCTTC.

This clonotype is medium-sized in the sample. The chain is built from TRBV5-1 and TRBJ2-3, with 14 bases lining up with TRBD2. The V and J ends lost 2 bases and 6 bases, in that order; junction bases with no gene match: 5. The CDR3 length is 16 residues. Germline V gives CDR1 SGHRS, CDR2 YFSETQ. CDR3 amino acids: CASSFGLAGGWDTQYF. Here the CDR3 DNA reads TGCGCCAGCAGCTTCGGACTAGCGGGGGGATGGGATACGCAGTATTTT.